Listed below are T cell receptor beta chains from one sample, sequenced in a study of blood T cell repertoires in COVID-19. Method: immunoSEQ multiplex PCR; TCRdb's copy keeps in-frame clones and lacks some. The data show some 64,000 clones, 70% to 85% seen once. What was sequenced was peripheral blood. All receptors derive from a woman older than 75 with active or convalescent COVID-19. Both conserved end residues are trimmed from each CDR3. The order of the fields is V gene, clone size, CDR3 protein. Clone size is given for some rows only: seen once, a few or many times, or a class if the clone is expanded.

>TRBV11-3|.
ASSFRGANYGYT
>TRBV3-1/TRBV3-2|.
ASSWDRGYEQY
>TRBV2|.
ASSPGADTQY
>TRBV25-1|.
ASNDRGIEAF
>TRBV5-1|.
ASSLEAGGRTDTQY
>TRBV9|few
ASSVRGFANTGELF
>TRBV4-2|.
ASSQELDRERN
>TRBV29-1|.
SVDRNGQLNTEAF
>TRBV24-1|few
ATSDPGTGSDEQY
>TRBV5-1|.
ASSLGASSGFRETQY
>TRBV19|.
ASSRQVGGAGELF
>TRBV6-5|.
ASSENLTGGRPF
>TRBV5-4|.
ASSGGQGSTNEKLF
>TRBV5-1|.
ASSLIQDNEQF
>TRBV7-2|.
ASSAGTGDGNIQY
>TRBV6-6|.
ASSPNLNAGQGEQPQH
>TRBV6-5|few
ASSYVADQPQH
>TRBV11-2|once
ASSQGQDNEKLF
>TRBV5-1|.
ASRDRVSTGELF
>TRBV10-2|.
ASSESNRAGNTIY
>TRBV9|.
ASSVGEGLAENTGELF
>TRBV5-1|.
ASRVSGTSESYEQY
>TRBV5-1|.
ASSLTAGQETQY